This T cell receptor (beta chain) was captured in a study of monozygotic twins with inflammatory bowel disease. Study-wide findings and caveats: Varied immunosuppressive treatments among patients may have increased repertoire variability. Healthy twins showed more clonotype sharing with others than IBD patients, especially patients with disease activity.

With regard to this clonotype: Its antigen is currently unknown.

The CDR3 spans 17 residues. The germline gives CDR1 SGDLS, CDR2 YYNGEE. In preparing each TCR library, 3500 ng of total RNA was used. TCRdb processed the 5' RACE reads again and assigns one entry to each CDR3 protein, with no DNA. The ten most abundant clones cover 2% to 2.5% of a sample with roughly 140,000 distinct CDR3 sequences. The sample consisted of blood. This chain links TRBV9 with TRBJ1-3; lacking DNA, the TRBD1 call made by TCRdb goes unchecked. The receptor's source is a human donor with ulcerative colitis or Crohn's disease, or a healthy co-twin of an affected twin (not recorded which). Here the CDR3 reads CASSASAGGNSGNTIYF.